This TCR beta chain originates from a study of cytomegalovirus exposure and HLA in healthy donors. Assay used: immunoSEQ multiplex PCR; TCRdb lists only in-frame clones, some missing. The table includes roughly 100,000 clones, about 94% detected once. Trimming removed 5 bases from V and 4 bases from J; junction bases left unmatched: 8. The germline CDR1 and CDR2 sequences are SEHNR and FQNEAQ (reference sequence). This CDR3 contains 16 residues. The sequence was collected from a woman aged 18-29 years in good health and CMV-seronegative. The rearrangement joins TRBV7-9 to TRBJ1-2, with TRBD1 matching 12 bases. The sample comprised PBMCs. The CDR3 nucleotides read TGTGCCAGCAGCCCGCCCCGGGACAGGGGGCTCTATGGCTACACCTTC. Translation gives CASSPPRDRGLYGYTF.